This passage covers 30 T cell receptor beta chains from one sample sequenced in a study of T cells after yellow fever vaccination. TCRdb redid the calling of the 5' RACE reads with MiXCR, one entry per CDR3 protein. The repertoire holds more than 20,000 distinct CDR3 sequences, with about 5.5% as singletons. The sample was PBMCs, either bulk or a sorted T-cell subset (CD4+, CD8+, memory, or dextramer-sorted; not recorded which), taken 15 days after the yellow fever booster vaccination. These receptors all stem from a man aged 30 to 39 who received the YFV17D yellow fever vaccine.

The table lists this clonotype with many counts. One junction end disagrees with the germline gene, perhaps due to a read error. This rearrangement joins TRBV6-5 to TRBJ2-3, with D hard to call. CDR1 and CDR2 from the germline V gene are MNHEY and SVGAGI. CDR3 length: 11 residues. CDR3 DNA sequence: TGTGCCAGCAGTAACTCAGATACGCAGTATTTT. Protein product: CASSNSDTQYF.

The CDR3 nucleotides are TGTGCTAGTGGTTTGGCAGGGAAGACAGCTTTCTTT. Translation gives CASGLAGKTAFF. The V gene is TRBV12-5, the J gene TRBJ1-1, with D possibly TRBD1 on 5 matching bases. CDR1 is LGHNT and CDR2 is FRNRAP in the germline V gene. The CDR3 is 12 residues long. The germline V and J ends were trimmed by 1 base and 10 bases, with 10 bases remaining between them. The full variable domain, in which reference TRBV12-5 and TRBJ1-1 provide the parts outside the CDR3, is DARVTQTPRHKVTEMGQEVTMRCQPILGHNTVFWYRQTMMQGLELLAYFRNRAPLDDSGMPKDRFSAEMPDATLATLKIQPSEPRDSAVYFCASGLAGKTAFFGQGTRLTVV.

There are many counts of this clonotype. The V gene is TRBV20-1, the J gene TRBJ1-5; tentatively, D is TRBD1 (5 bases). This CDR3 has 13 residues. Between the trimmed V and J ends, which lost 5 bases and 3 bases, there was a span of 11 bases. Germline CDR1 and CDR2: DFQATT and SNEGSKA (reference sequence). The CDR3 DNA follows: TGCAGTGCTCGGCAGGGACTCAATCAGCCCCAGCATTTT. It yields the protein CSARQGLNQPQHF.

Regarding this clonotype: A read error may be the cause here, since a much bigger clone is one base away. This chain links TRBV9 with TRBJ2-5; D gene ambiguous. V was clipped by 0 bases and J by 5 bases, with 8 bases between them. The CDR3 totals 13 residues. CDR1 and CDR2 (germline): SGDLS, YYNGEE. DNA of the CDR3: TGTGCCAGCAGCGTAGCGCCAGCGGAGACCCAGTACTTC. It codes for CASSVAPAETQYF.

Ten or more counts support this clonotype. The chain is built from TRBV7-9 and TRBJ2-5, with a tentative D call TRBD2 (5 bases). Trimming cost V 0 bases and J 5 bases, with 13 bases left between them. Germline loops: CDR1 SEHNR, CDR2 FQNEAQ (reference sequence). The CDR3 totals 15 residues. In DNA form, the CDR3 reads TGTGCCAGCAGCTTAGCGGGTCCGGACTGGGAGACCCAGTACTTC. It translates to CASSLAGPDWETQYF.

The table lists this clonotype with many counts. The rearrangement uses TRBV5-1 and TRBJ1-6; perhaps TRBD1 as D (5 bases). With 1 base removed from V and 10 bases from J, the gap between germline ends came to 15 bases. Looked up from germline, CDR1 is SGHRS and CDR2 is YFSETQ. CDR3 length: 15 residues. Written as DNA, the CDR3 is TGCGCCAGCAGCTTGACCGGGACGGGGGAATCACCCCTCCACTTT. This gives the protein CASSLTGTGESPLHF.

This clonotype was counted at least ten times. The CDR3 DNA is TGCAGTGCTAGTGGGGGAGGGCCCCCAACGAACACCGGGGAGCTGTTTTTT. Protein: CSASGGGPPTNTGELFF. This chain uses TRBV20-1 with TRBJ2-2; 7 nucleotides agree with TRBD2. Trimming at V came to 3 bases and at J to 0 bases, leaving 10 bases not matched to a gene. The CDR3 runs to 17 residues. CDR1 and CDR2 (germline): DFQATT, SNEGSKA (reference sequence).

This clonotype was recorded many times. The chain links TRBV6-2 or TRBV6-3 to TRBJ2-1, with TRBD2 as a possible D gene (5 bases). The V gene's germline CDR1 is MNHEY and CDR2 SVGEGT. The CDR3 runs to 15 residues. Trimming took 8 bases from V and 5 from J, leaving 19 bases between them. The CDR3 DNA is TGTGCCAGCGATAAAGGAGGCCCCCCCCACAATGAGCAGTTCTTC. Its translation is CASDKGGPPHNEQFF.

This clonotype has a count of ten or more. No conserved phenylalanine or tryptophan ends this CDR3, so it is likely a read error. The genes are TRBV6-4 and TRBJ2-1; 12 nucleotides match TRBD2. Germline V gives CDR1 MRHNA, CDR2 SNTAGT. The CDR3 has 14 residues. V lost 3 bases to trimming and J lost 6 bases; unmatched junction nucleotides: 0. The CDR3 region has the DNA TGTGCCAGCAGTGAGGGACTAGCGGGCAATGAGCAGTTCTGC. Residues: CASSEGLAGNEQFC.

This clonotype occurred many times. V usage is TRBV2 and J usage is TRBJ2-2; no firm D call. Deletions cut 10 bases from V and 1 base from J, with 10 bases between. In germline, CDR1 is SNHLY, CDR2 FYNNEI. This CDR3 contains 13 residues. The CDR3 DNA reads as TGTGCCAACATTTTCTGGAACACCGGGGAGCTGTTTTTT. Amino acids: CANIFWNTGELFF.

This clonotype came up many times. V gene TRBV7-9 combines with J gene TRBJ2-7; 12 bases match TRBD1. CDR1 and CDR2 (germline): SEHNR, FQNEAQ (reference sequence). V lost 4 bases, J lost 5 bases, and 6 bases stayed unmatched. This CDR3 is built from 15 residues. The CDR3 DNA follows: TGTGCCAGCAGCTGGGCCGGGACAGGGGGCGACGAGCAGTACTTC. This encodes CASSWAGTGGDEQYF.

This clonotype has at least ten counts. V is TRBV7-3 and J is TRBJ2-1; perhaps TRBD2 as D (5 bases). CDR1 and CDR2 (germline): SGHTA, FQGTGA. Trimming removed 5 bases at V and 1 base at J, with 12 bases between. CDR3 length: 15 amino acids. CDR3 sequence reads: CASSPLSGSYNEQFF. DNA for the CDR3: TGTGCCAGCAGCCCCCTCAGCGGTTCCTACAATGAGCAGTTCTTC.

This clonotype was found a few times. The CDR3 DNA is TGCAGTGCTCAGACAGGCTACGAGCAGTACTTC. It yields the protein CSAQTGYEQYF. V and J are TRBV20-1 and TRBJ2-7; TRBD1 might be the D (6 bases). This CDR3 has 11 amino acids. Germline V gene data show CDR1 as DFQATT and CDR2 as SNEGSKA (reference sequence). V lost 5 bases to trimming and J lost 3 bases, with 8 bases between them.

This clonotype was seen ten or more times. The CDR3 bases are TGTGCCAGCAGTTACTTATTATTTGGAAAGCAGTTCTTC. Translation: CASSYLLFGKQFF. This chain uses TRBV6-5 with TRBJ2-1; D is unclear. V gave up 1 base and J gave up 11 bases, with 12 bases separating them. Germline V gives CDR1 MNHEY, CDR2 SVGAGI. CDR3 size: 13 residues.

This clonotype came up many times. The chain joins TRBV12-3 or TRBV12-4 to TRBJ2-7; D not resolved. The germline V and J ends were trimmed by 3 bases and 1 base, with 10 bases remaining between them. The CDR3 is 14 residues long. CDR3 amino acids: CASSFFGFSYEQYF. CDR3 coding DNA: TGTGCCAGCAGTTTCTTTGGTTTTTCCTACGAGCAGTACTTC.

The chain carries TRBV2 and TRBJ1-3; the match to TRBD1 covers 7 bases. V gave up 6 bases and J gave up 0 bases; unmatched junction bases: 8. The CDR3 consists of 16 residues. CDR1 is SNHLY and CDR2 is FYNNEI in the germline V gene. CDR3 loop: CASRGQNYPSGNTIYF. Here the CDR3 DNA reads TGTGCCAGCAGGGGACAGAACTACCCCTCTGGAAACACCATATATTTT.

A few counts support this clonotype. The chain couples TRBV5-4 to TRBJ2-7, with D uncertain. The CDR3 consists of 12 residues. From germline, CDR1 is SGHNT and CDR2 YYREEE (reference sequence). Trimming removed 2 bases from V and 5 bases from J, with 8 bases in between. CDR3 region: CASSFRTHEQYF. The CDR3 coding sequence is TGTGCCAGCAGCTTCCGCACCCACGAGCAGTACTTC.

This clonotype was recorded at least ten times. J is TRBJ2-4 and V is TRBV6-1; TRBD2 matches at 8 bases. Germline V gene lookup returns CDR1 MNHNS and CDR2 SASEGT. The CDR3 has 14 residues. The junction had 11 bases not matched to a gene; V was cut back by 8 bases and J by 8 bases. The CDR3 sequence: CASQDAGGGDIQYF. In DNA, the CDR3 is TGTGCCAGCCAGGATGCGGGAGGAGGGGACATTCAGTACTTC.

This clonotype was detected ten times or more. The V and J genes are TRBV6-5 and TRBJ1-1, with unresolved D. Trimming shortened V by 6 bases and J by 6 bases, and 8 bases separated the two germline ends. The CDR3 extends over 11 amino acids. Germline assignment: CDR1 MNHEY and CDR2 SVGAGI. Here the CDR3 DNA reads TGTGCCAGCAGGGACGGCCCTGAAGCTTTCTTT. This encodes CASRDGPEAFF.

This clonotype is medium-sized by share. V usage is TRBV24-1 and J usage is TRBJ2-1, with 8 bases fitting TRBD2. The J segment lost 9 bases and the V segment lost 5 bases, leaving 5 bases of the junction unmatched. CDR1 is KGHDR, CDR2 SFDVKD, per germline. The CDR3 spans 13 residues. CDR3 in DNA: TGTGCCACCAGTGCGGGAGGGTTGGTTGAGCAGTTCTTC. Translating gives CATSAGGLVEQFF.

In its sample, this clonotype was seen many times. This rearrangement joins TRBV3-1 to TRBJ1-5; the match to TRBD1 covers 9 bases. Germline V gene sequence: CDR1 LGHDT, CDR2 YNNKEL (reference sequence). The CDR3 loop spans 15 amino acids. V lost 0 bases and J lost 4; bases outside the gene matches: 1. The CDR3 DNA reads TGTGCCAGCAGCCAAGATGGGACAGGGAATCAGCCCCAGCATTTT. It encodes CASSQDGTGNQPQHF. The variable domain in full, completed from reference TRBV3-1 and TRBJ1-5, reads DTAVSQTPKYLVTQMGNDKSIKCEQNLGHDTMYWYKQDSKKFLKIMFSYNNKELIINETVPNRFSPKSPDKAHLNLHINSLELGDSAVYFCASSQDGTGNQPQHFGDGTRLSIL.

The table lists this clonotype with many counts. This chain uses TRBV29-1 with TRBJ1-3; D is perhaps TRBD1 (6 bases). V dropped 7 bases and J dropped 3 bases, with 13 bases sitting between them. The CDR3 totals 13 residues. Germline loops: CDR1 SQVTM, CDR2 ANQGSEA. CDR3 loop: CSAGGGNGNTIYF. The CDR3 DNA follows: TGCAGCGCCGGAGGGGGAAATGGAAACACCATATATTTT.

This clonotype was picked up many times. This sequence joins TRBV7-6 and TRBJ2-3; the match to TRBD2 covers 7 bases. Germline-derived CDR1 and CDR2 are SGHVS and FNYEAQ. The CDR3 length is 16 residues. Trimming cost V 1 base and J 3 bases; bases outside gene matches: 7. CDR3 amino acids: CASSLVAGRRTDTQYF. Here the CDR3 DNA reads TGTGCCAGCAGCTTAGTGGCCGGGAGGAGGACAGATACGCAGTATTTT.

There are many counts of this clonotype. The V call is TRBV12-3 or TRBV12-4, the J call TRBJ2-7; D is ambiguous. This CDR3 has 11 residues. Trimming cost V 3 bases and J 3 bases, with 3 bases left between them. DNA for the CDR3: TGTGCCAGCAGTTTGAACTACGAGCAGTACTTC. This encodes CASSLNYEQYF.

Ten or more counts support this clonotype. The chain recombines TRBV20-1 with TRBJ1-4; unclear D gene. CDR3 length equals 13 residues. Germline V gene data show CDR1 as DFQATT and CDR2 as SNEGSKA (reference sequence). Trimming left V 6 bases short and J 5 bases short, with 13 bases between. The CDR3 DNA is TGCAGTGCCGCACAGCGCATGAATGAAAAACTGTTTTTT. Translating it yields CSAAQRMNEKLFF.

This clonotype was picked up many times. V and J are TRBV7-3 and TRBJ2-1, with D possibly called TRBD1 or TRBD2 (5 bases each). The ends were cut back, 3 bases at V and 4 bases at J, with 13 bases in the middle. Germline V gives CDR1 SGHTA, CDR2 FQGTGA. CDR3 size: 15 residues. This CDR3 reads CASSLGPLQYNEQFF. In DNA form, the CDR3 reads TGTGCCAGCAGCTTGGGACCACTACAATACAATGAGCAGTTCTTC.

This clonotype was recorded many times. The CDR3 bases are TGTGCCAGCAGTTCTGGACAGCTCGCCGAGCAGTACTTC. Its protein is CASSSGQLAEQYF. The chain links TRBV28 to TRBJ2-7, with a possible D match to TRBD1 (6 bases). Trimming pared 4 bases from V and 6 bases from J, leaving 13 bases between. The CDR3 loop spans 13 amino acids. The germline CDR1 and CDR2 sequences are MDHEN and SYDVKM.

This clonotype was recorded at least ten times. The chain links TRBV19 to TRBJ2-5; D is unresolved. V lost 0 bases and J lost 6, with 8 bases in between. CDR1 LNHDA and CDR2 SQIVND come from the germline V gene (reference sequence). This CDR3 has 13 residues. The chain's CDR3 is CASSIDGGKTQYF. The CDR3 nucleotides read TGTGCCAGTAGTATAGATGGCGGAAAGACCCAGTACTTC.

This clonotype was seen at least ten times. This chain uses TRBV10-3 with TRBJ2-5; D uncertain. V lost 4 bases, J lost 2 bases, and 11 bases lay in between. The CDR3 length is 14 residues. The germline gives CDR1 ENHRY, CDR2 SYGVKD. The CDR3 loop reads CAISANSPQETQYF. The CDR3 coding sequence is TGTGCCATCAGTGCGAACAGCCCGCAAGAGACCCAGTACTTC.

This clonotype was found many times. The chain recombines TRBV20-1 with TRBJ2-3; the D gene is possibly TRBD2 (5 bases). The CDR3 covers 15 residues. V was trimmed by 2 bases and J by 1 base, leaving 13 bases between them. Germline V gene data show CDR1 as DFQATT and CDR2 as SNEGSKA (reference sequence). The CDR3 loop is CSARLLSRGTDTQYF. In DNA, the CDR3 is TGCAGTGCTAGACTCCTCTCGCGGGGCACAGATACGCAGTATTTT.